The 30 T cell receptor beta chains below were found in one sample sequenced in a study of blood T cell repertoires in COVID-19. Assay: immunoSEQ multiplex PCR; the TCRdb copy retains only in-frame clones and omits some. The sample carries under 450,000 clones, 81% recorded once. Material: peripheral blood. The receptors stem from a human donor with acute or convalescent COVID-19. The donor label of this sample is uncertain.

The genes are TRBV7-2 and TRBJ2-7, with 14 bases fitting TRBD2. The CDR3 has 18 amino acids. Per germline, CDR1 SGHTA and CDR2 FQGNSA. V lost 4 bases, J lost 4 bases, and 12 bases stayed unmatched. In nucleotides, the CDR3 is TGTGCCAGCAGCTCCCCAAGTGGGGGACTAGCGGGAGTATACGAGCAGTACTTC. Protein product: CASSSPSGGLAGVYEQYF.

The chain recombines TRBV7-9 with TRBJ2-3, with TRBD1 identical over 7 bases. Germline lookup yields CDR1 SEHNR and CDR2 FQNEAQ (reference sequence). This CDR3 is 16 amino acids long. V was pared by 10 bases and J by 3 bases, with 16 bases of the junction left unmatched. As DNA, the CDR3 is TGTGCCACCAACAGGATAGACAGGGATGGGACAGATACGCAGTATTTT. Translated, it gives CATNRIDRDGTDTQYF.

The V and J genes are TRBV15 and TRBJ1-3; tentatively, D is TRBD1 (6 bases). Trimming stripped 3 bases from V and 0 bases from J, with 9 bases between. Per the germline V gene, CDR1 is LNHNV and CDR2 is YYDKDF (reference sequence). CDR3 length equals 15 residues. CDR3 sequence: CATSSRGGSGNTIYF. CDR3 nucleotides: TGTGCCACCAGCAGCCGAGGGGGCTCTGGAAACACCATATATTTT.

This chain joins TRBV28 and TRBJ2-3; 9 bases match TRBD2. V lost 6 bases to trimming and J lost 9 bases; unmatched junction nucleotides: 7. Per germline, CDR1 MDHEN and CDR2 SYDVKM. CDR3 length: 13 residues. CDR3 nucleotides: TGTGCCAGCAGCCTCGCGGGGGGGCGAACGCAGTATTTT. It yields the protein CASSLAGGRTQYF.

This chain connects TRBV5-4 to TRBJ2-5; 8 bases line up with TRBD2. V lost 4 bases, J lost 5 bases, and 13 bases stayed unmatched. CDR1 and CDR2 (germline): SGHNT, YYREEE (reference sequence). This CDR3 has 16 residues. This chain's CDR3 is CASSPNPSGRGETQYF. CDR3 bases: TGTGCCAGCAGCCCTAACCCAAGCGGGAGAGGGGAGACCCAGTACTTC.

The chain combines TRBV9 with TRBJ1-2; D might be TRBD1 (5 bases). V was cut by 4 bases and J by 3 bases, with 16 bases left in between. Germline V gives CDR1 SGDLS, CDR2 YYNGEE. This CDR3 comprises 15 residues. This CDR3 reads CASSSRQINHYGYTF. In DNA form, the CDR3 reads TGTGCCAGCAGCTCCCGACAGATCAATCACTATGGCTACACCTTC.

J is TRBJ2-6 and V is TRBV27; 8 bases fit TRBD1. From germline, CDR1 is MNHEY and CDR2 SMNVEV (reference sequence). The CDR3 length is 18 residues. The V segment lost 5 bases and the J segment 0 bases; nucleotides outside the gene matches: 9. The CDR3 loop is CASSLTGTGLSGANVLTF. The CDR3 bases are TGTGCCAGCAGTCTCACCGGGACAGGACTCTCTGGGGCCAACGTCCTGACTTTC.

The chain couples TRBV6-5 to TRBJ2-6; D gene uncertain. CDR1 is MNHEY, CDR2 SVGAGI, per germline. This CDR3 has 14 residues. V was shortened by 4 bases and J by 0 bases, with 4 bases between the two germline ends. The CDR3 loop is CASSFGSGANVLTF. The CDR3 bases are TGTGCCAGCAGTTTCGGCTCTGGGGCCAACGTCCTGACTTTC.

V is TRBV7-2 and J is TRBJ1-1; D is unresolved. Deletions cut 1 base from V and 2 bases from J, with 8 bases between. CDR1 and CDR2 (germline): SGHTA, FQGNSA. CDR3 length: 14 amino acids. CDR3 sequence (DNA): TGTGCCAGCAGCTTAGAGCCGGGAAACACTGAAGCTTTCTTT. Translated: CASSLEPGNTEAFF.

The CDR3 DNA reads as TGTGCCAGCAGCTTAACCCCGGGACTACCATACAATGAGCAGTTCTTC. Protein sequence: CASSLTPGLPYNEQFF. This chain connects TRBV7-2 to TRBJ2-1, with 7 nucleotides matching TRBD2. CDR3 length: 16 amino acids. Germline trimming cut 2 bases from V and 4 bases from J; bases unmatched to any gene: 8. Germline V CDR1 and CDR2: SGHTA, FQGNSA.

The chain has TRBV11-2 and TRBJ2-3; 9 nucleotides align to TRBD1. The CDR3 sequence is 17 residues long. V dropped 3 bases and J dropped 2; count of bases not matched to a gene: 9. The germline gives CDR1 SGHAT, CDR2 FQNNGV. The DNA of the CDR3 is TGTGCCAGCAGCTTTTTTCCGGGACAGGGTGACACAGATACGCAGTATTTT. This codes for CASSFFPGQGDTDTQYF. The whole variable domain, filled in from reference TRBV11-2 and TRBJ2-3, reads EAGVAQSPRYKIIEKRQSVAFWCNPISGHATLYWYQQILGQGPKLLIQFQNNGVVDDSQLPKDRFSAERLKGVDSTLKIQPAKLEDSAVYLCASSFFPGQGDTDTQYFGPGTRLTVL.

The chain recombines TRBV6-6 with TRBJ2-5; TRBD2 aligns across 9 bases. Germline assignment: CDR1 MNHNY and CDR2 SVGAGI (reference sequence). The CDR3 spans 15 residues. J lost 4 bases, V lost 5 bases, and 8 bases had no gene match. DNA for the CDR3: TGTGCCAGCAGTCGTGAGGGACTAGCTCCAGAGACCCAGTACTTC. It codes for CASSREGLAPETQYF.

This clone was detected only once. The chain uses TRBV28 and TRBJ1-6; a possible D gene is TRBD1 (5 bases). Trimming took 3 bases from V and 8 from J, leaving 14 bases between them. The CDR3 is 15 residues long. CDR1 is MDHEN, CDR2 SYDVKM, per germline. The DNA for the CDR3 is TGTGCCAGCAGTTTTCGACAGATTCGGGATTCACCCCTCCACTTT. The encoded protein is CASSFRQIRDSPLHF.

This chain connects TRBV30 to TRBJ1-1; 7 bases are a match to TRBD1. CDR1 is GTSNPN and CDR2 is SVGIG in the germline V gene (reference sequence). V lost 3 bases and J lost 7; bases outside the gene matches: 5. The CDR3 is 12 residues long. The CDR3 coding sequence is TGTGCCTGGAGCGTTGGGACAGATGAAGCTTTCTTT. Translation: CAWSVGTDEAFF.

The chain is built from TRBV5-1 and TRBJ1-1; no clear D. Germline CDR1 and CDR2: SGHRS and YFSETQ. The CDR3 loop spans 14 amino acids. The germline V and J ends were trimmed by 0 bases and 4 bases, with 10 bases remaining between them. The CDR3, as DNA: TGCGCCAGCAGCTTGGGACTGGCGGGCACTGAAGCTTTCTTT. Its translation: CASSLGLAGTEAFF.

The V and J genes are TRBV7-6 and TRBJ2-7; 11 nucleotides align to TRBD2. This CDR3 is built from 16 residues. J lost 7 bases, V lost 2 bases, and 10 bases had no gene match. The germline V gene encodes CDR1 SGHVS and CDR2 FNYEAQ. The CDR3 sequence is CASSLSSGTSGMEQYF. CDR3 sequence (DNA): TGTGCCAGCAGCTTAAGTTCCGGGACTAGCGGTATGGAGCAGTACTTC.

The rearrangement joins TRBV7-2 to TRBJ2-1; 9 bases map to TRBD2. The V gene's germline CDR1 is SGHTA and CDR2 FQGNSA. V lost 1 base, J lost 5 bases, and 3 bases stayed unmatched. The CDR3 is 15 residues long. CDR3 bases: TGTGCCAGCAGCTTAGAGACTAGCGGTAACAATGAGCAGTTCTTC. As protein: CASSLETSGNNEQFF.

In regard to this clone: A junction end diverges from the germline sequence, so it may reflect a read error. The chain links TRBV5-1 to TRBJ1-1, with D unresolved. CDR3 size: 12 residues. The germline gives CDR1 SGHRS, CDR2 YFSETQ. The CDR3 sequence: CASSLLNSEAFF. CDR3 sequence (DNA): TGCGCCAGCAGCTTGTTGAACTCTGAAGCTTTCTTT. The full variable domain, its missing parts supplied by reference TRBV5-1 and TRBJ1-1, is KAGVTQTPRYLIKTRGQQVTLSCSPISGHRSVSWYQQTPGQGLQFLFEYFSETQRNKGNFPGRFSGRQFSNSRSEMNVSTLELGDSALYLCASSLLNSEAFFGQGTRLTVV.

This sequence joins TRBV30 and TRBJ2-5; 10 bases match TRBD2. Germline V gene sequence: CDR1 GTSNPN, CDR2 SVGIG (reference sequence). The V gene end was trimmed by 3 bases and the J gene end by 5 bases; junction bases not matched to a gene: 9. This CDR3 region has 15 residues. CDR3 bases: TGTGCCTGGAGCCTCAGCGGGAGGGCCTGGGAGACCCAGTACTTC. Translation gives CAWSLSGRAWETQYF.

The chain combines TRBV5-1 with TRBJ2-3; TRBD2 matches 8 bases. The CDR3 extends over 15 amino acids. Germline-derived CDR1 and CDR2 are SGHRS and YFSETQ. Losses at the gene ends were 0 bases for V and 5 bases for J; bases not matched to a gene: 5. DNA of the CDR3: TGCGCCAGCAGCTTGGGACGGGAGGGCCGAGATACGCAGTATTTT. As protein: CASSLGREGRDTQYF. Full variable domain (missing parts from reference TRBV5-1 and TRBJ2-3): KAGVTQTPRYLIKTRGQQVTLSCSPISGHRSVSWYQQTPGQGLQFLFEYFSETQRNKGNFPGRFSGRQFSNSRSEMNVSTLELGDSALYLCASSLGREGRDTQYFGPGTRLTVL.

The chain employs TRBV7-2 and TRBJ2-3; the match to TRBD2 covers 7 bases. This CDR3 contains 16 residues. The germline V gene has CDR1 SGHTA and CDR2 FQGNSA. Trimming took 4 bases from V and 0 from J; bases not matched to a gene: 7. The CDR3 loop reads CASSSRLALSTDTQYF. The CDR3 DNA reads as TGTGCCAGCAGCTCCCGACTAGCCCTTAGCACAGATACGCAGTATTTT.

The chain recombines TRBV30 with TRBJ1-5; D is unresolved. The CDR3 runs 13 residues. V lost 2 bases and J lost 3, with 8 bases in between. Per germline, CDR1 GTSNPN and CDR2 SVGIG (reference sequence). The DNA for the CDR3 is TGTGCCTGGAGTAACGGTGTCAATCAGCCCCAGCATTTT. The encoded protein is CAWSNGVNQPQHF. Combining the CDR3 with reference TRBV30 and TRBJ1-5 gives the whole variable domain SQTIHQWPATLVQPVGSPLSLECTVEGTSNPNLYWYRQAAGRGLQLLFYSVGIGQISSEVPQNLSASRPQDRQFILSSKKLLLSDSGFYLCAWSNGVNQPQHFGDGTRLSIL.

This sequence joins TRBV7-2 and TRBJ2-3; 9 bases align to TRBD2. The CDR3 has 16 residues. J lost 5 bases, V lost 7 bases, and 13 bases had no gene match. Per germline, CDR1 SGHTA and CDR2 FQGNSA. This chain's CDR3 is CASINLRAGGRDTQYF. In DNA, the CDR3 is TGTGCCAGCATCAACCTCCGAGCGGGAGGTAGAGATACGCAGTATTTT.

This chain connects TRBV18 to TRBJ2-5; D is possibly TRBD1 (6 bases). This CDR3 has 13 residues. Per the germline V gene, CDR1 is KGHSH and CDR2 is LQKENI. V lost 3 bases to trimming and J lost 5 bases, with 10 bases between them. The CDR3 DNA reads TGTGCCAGCTCACCTTCCACAGGGGAGACCCAGTACTTC. Amino acids: CASSPSTGETQYF.

V gene TRBV30 combines with J gene TRBJ2-1; 8 bases align to TRBD2. V shed 2 bases and J 16 bases; nucleotides not matched to a gene: 7. Germline CDR1 reads GTSNPN; CDR2 reads SVGIG (reference sequence). This CDR3 comprises 11 residues. DNA of the CDR3: TGTGCCTGGAGTTGGAGCGGGAGTAGTTTCTTC. Protein product: CAWSWSGSSFF.

The J gene is TRBJ2-5, the V gene TRBV29-1; 7 nucleotides agree with TRBD1. The CDR3 spans 14 residues. Looked up from germline, CDR1 is SQVTM and CDR2 is ANQGSEA. With V trimmed by 5 bases and J by 0 bases, 6 bases remained unmatched. CDR3 DNA: TGCAGCGTTTCCGGGACAGTGTACCAAGAGACCCAGTACTTC. Protein sequence: CSVSGTVYQETQYF.

This chain joins TRBV30 and TRBJ1-4; 10 bases line up with TRBD1. CDR1 is GTSNPN, CDR2 SVGIG, per germline (reference sequence). The J segment lost 6 bases and the V segment lost 7 bases, leaving 8 bases of the junction unmatched. The CDR3 length is 14 residues. In DNA form, the CDR3 reads TGTGCCTTCAAGGACGGGACAGGGGATGAAAAACTGTTTTTT. This codes for CAFKDGTGDEKLFF.

This clone was seen more than once but under ten times. The rearrangement uses TRBV2 and TRBJ1-6; 7 bases align to TRBD1. Germline loops: CDR1 SNHLY, CDR2 FYNNEI. CDR3 length: 14 amino acids. With 7 bases clipped from V and 5 bases from J, the junction kept 5 bases outside the gene matches. CDR3 loop: CASTKTGNNSPLHF. The CDR3 nucleotides read TGTGCCAGCACTAAGACAGGGAATAATTCACCCCTCCACTTT.

This chain connects TRBV18 to TRBJ2-3; perhaps TRBD2 as D (6 bases). Trimming pared 3 bases from V and 2 bases from J, leaving 12 bases between. The CDR3 runs to 15 residues. Germline-derived CDR1 and CDR2 are KGHSH and LQKENI. CDR3 sequence reads: CASSPRRDFTDTQYF. Written as DNA, the CDR3 is TGTGCCAGCTCACCGCGTCGGGACTTCACAGATACGCAGTATTTT.

This clone was recorded a few times. The chain has TRBV5-6 and TRBJ2-1; tentatively, D is TRBD2 (6 bases). The CDR3 runs 18 residues. Trimming removed 0 bases from V and 0 bases from J, with 16 bases in between. Germline assignment: CDR1 SGHDT and CDR2 YYEEEE. This chain's CDR3 is CASSLGVGRGLSYNEQFF. DNA of the CDR3: TGTGCCAGCAGCTTGGGGGTCGGGCGGGGCCTCTCCTACAATGAGCAGTTCTTC.